Below are 22 T cell receptor beta chains sequenced from a single sample in a study of Graves' ophthalmopathy and Graves' hyperthyroidism. Amplification from RNA transcripts yielded the TCR beta CDR3 regions. Following a first-round RT-PCR that used HTBI primers, a second-round multiplex PCR was carried out. Each CDR3 protein gets one entry after TCRdb re-called the multiplex PCR reads with MiXCR. Of 600,000 to 700,000 distinct CDR3 sequences in the sample, about 40% were seen once. The sequenced material came from peripheral blood. These receptor sequences come from an adult man with Graves' ophthalmopathy.

This clonotype was counted at least ten times. The rearrangement uses TRBV12-5 and TRBJ1-2, with 8 bases identical to TRBD1. The CDR3 length is 16 residues. J was trimmed by 2 bases and V by 0 bases; bases with no gene match: 5. CDR1 is LGHNT, CDR2 FRNRAP, per germline. The CDR3 region is CASGLVRDRRNYGYTF. DNA of the CDR3: TGTGCTAGTGGTTTGGTTCGGGACAGGAGGAACTATGGCTACACCTTC.

Worth noting for this clonotype: One base away lies a much larger clone, so this may be a sequencing read error. This rearrangement joins TRBV2 to TRBJ1-5; D remains unclear. V lost 6 bases and J 5 bases, leaving 17 bases between the germline ends. The germline V gene has CDR1 SNHLY and CDR2 FYNNEI. CDR3 length: 15 residues. The CDR3 DNA sequence: TGTGCCAGCAGAGCCACTCTAATGGGCTATCAGCCCCAGCATTTT. Translated, it gives CASRATLMGYQPQHF.

The chain has TRBV7-8 and TRBJ1-6, with 9 bases matching TRBD1. The germline gives CDR1 SGHVS, CDR2 FQNEAQ. The CDR3 covers 16 residues. V lost 3 bases, J lost 6 bases, and 6 bases stayed unmatched. The CDR3 DNA reads TGTGCCAGCAGCTTCAGAGGGGGACAGGGTAATTCACCCCTCCACTTT. Translating gives CASSFRGGQGNSPLHF.

V is TRBV29-1 and J is TRBJ2-7, with TRBD1 matching 7 bases. This CDR3 spans 10 amino acids. In germline, CDR1 is SQVTM, CDR2 ANQGSEA. CDR3 in DNA: TGCAGCGTTGAAGTAAGGCGACAGGGCGTC. It is translated as CSVEVRRQGV.

J is TRBJ1-5 and V is TRBV6-2 or TRBV6-3; D is perhaps TRBD1 (5 bases). This CDR3 contains 14 residues. V was trimmed by 2 bases and J by 7 bases, leaving 12 bases between them. The germline V gene has CDR1 MNHEY and CDR2 SVGEGT. The CDR3 protein is CASSYGAGRQPQHF. As DNA, the CDR3 is TGTGCCAGCAGTTACGGGGCAGGGAGGCAGCCCCAGCATTTT.

This clonotype was seen only a few times. The chain combines TRBV6-6 with TRBJ2-3, with D perhaps TRBD2 (5 bases). With 5 bases removed from V and 2 bases from J, the gap between germline ends came to 14 bases. Germline CDR1 is MNHNY and CDR2 is SVGAGI (reference sequence). The CDR3 extends over 15 amino acids. The CDR3 loop reads CASSLQSGYTDTQYF. CDR3 DNA sequence: TGTGCCAGCAGTCTTCAAAGCGGTTACACAGATACGCAGTATTTT.

This clonotype has more than one count but fewer than ten. Relative to the germline gene, one junction end is altered; a read error may explain this. V gene TRBV10-3 combines with J gene TRBJ1-1; D unclear. From germline, CDR1 is ENHRY and CDR2 SYGVKD. CDR3 length: 14 amino acids. CDR3 sequence (DNA): TGTGCCAGCAGTTACGTCCTCATGAACACTGAAGCTTTCTTT. Protein sequence: CASSYVLMNTEAFF.

A word on this clonotype: A single base separates this from a much larger clone, so it may be a read error. This chain uses TRBV7-3 with TRBJ1-6, with D perhaps matching TRBD1 (5 bases). Trimming pared 4 bases from V and 0 bases from J, leaving 7 bases between. This CDR3 contains 15 residues. Germline V gene lookup returns CDR1 SGHTA and CDR2 FQGTGA. The CDR3 region is CASSSGISYNSPLHF. CDR3 sequence (DNA): TGTGCCAGCAGCTCAGGGATCTCCTATAATTCACCCCTCCACTTT.

The chain uses TRBV7-9 and TRBJ1-6; the match to TRBD1 covers 12 bases. Trimming removed 1 base from V and 8 bases from J; junction bases left unmatched: 3. Germline values: CDR1 SEHNR, CDR2 FQNEAQ (reference sequence). The CDR3 runs to 16 residues. CDR3 nucleotides: TGTGCCAGCAGCTTAGGAGGGACAGGGGGCCATTCACCCCTCCACTTT. Protein: CASSLGGTGGHSPLHF. The full variable domain, rest sourced from reference TRBV7-9 and TRBJ1-6, is DTGVSQNPRHKITKRGQNVTFRCDPISEHNRLYWYRQTLGQGPEFLTYFQNEAQLEKSRLLSDRFSAERPKGSFSTLEIQRTEQGDSAMYLCASSLGGTGGHSPLHFGNGTRLTVT.

This clonotype was recorded at least ten times. This chain uses TRBV5-5 with TRBJ1-2; D is unresolved. This CDR3 is 15 amino acids long. V lost 1 base and J 4 bases, leaving 14 bases between the germline ends. Germline-derived CDR1 and CDR2 are SGHKS and YYEKEE (reference sequence). CDR3 loop: CASSLLSAGTYGYTF. For the CDR3, the DNA is TGTGCCAGCAGCTTGCTCTCAGCTGGTACCTATGGCTACACCTTC.

The chain uses TRBV25-1 and TRBJ2-5; possibly TRBD1 for D (6 bases). The CDR3 is 16 residues long. The V gene's germline CDR1 is MGHDK and CDR2 SYGVNS. V was cut by 4 bases and J by 5 bases, with 20 bases left in between. This CDR3 reads CASSVQGTNMGETQYF. In nucleotides, the CDR3 is TGTGCCAGCAGTGTCCAGGGGACCAACATGGGGGAGACCCAGTACTTC.

This clonotype was found a few times. The J gene is TRBJ1-3, the V gene TRBV7-9; D not certain. Trimming cost V 5 bases and J 3 bases, with 17 bases left between them. Per the germline V gene, CDR1 is SEHNR and CDR2 is FQNEAQ (reference sequence). This CDR3 is 16 amino acids long. The CDR3 loop reads CASSPVRTPLGNTIYF. The CDR3 DNA follows: TGTGCCAGCAGCCCGGTGAGGACGCCCCTTGGAAACACCATATATTTT.

Comments on this clonotype: This may stem from a read error, because a much larger clone lies one nucleotide away. V is TRBV19 and J is TRBJ2-7, with a weak D call TRBD1 (6 bases). This CDR3 has 13 residues. Germline V gives CDR1 LNHDA, CDR2 SQIVND (reference sequence). CDR3 nucleotides: TGTGCCAGTAGTATAGCACAGGGCATCGAGCAGTGCTTC. It is translated as CASSIAQGIEQCF.

V gene TRBV4-1 combines with J gene TRBJ2-5; 10 bases line up with TRBD2. The CDR3 sequence is 17 residues long. With 4 bases clipped from V and 1 base from J, the junction kept 9 bases outside the gene matches. The germline CDR1 and CDR2 sequences are MGHRA and YSYEKL. The CDR3 spells CASSLTPIAGGQETQYF. CDR3 DNA sequence: TGCGCCAGCAGCCTCACCCCGATAGCGGGGGGCCAAGAGACCCAGTACTTC.

In this sample, this clonotype turned up a few times. V and J are TRBV6-5 and TRBJ1-4; 9 nucleotides line up with TRBD1. V lost 0 bases, J lost 8 bases, and 4 bases stayed unmatched. Germline V gene sequence: CDR1 MNHEY, CDR2 SVGAGI. The CDR3 is 15 amino acids. DNA of the CDR3: TGTGCCAGCAGTTACTCACAGGGGGCCTTAGAAAAACTGTTTTTT. Translating gives CASSYSQGALEKLFF.

Concerning this clonotype: This may come from a read error, since a much larger clone is one base off. This CDR3 reads CASRTGTGPYEQCF. The CDR3 bases are TGTGCCAGCAGAACCGGGACAGGCCCCTACGAGCAGTGCTTC. The chain joins TRBV2 to TRBJ2-7; TRBD1 agrees at 8 bases. The CDR3 is 14 amino acids. Germline CDR1 SNHLY, CDR2 FYNNEI. Looking up the rest from reference TRBV2 and TRBJ2-7 gives the full variable domain: EPEVTQTPSHQVTQMGQEVILRCVPISNHLYFYWYRQILGQKVEFLVSFYNNEISEKSEIFDDQFSVERPDGSNFTLKIRSTKLEDSAMYFCASRTGTGPYEQCFGPGTRLTVT.

This clonotype was counted many times. The genes are TRBV7-9 and TRBJ2-7; 7 bases agree with TRBD1. Germline loops: CDR1 SEHNR, CDR2 FQNEAQ (reference sequence). CDR3 length: 16 amino acids. The V segment lost 1 base and the J segment 6 bases; nucleotides outside the gene matches: 12. DNA of the CDR3: TGTGCCAGCAGCTTAGACCGGGACAGAAATAGGGGCGAGCAGTACTTC. This gives the protein CASSLDRDRNRGEQYF.

This clonotype was recorded many times. The rearrangement joins TRBV20-1 to TRBJ1-2; the match to TRBD1 covers 7 bases. The CDR3 sequence is 15 residues long. CDR1 and CDR2 from the germline V gene are DFQATT and SNEGSKA (reference sequence). The V and J ends lost 1 base and 1 base, in that order; junction bases with no gene match: 6. DNA of the CDR3: TGCAGTGCTAGAGCTCCGCAGGGGGGTAACTATGGCTACACCTTC. Translating it yields CSARAPQGGNYGYTF.

This clonotype was seen a handful of times. The chain carries TRBV12-3 or TRBV12-4 and TRBJ1-5, with 8 bases identical to TRBD1. Trimming took 0 bases from V and 0 from J; bases not matched to a gene: 4. This CDR3 is 17 amino acids long. The DNA for the CDR3 is TGTGCCAGCAGTTTAGCCAGGACAGGGAGTAGCAATCAGCCCCAGCATTTT. This sequence encodes CASSLARTGSSNQPQHF.

The V call is TRBV15, the J call TRBJ2-3; D is ambiguous. The CDR3 is made up of 14 amino acids. The ends were cut back, 2 bases at V and 0 bases at J, with 6 bases in the middle. Germline CDR1 reads LNHNV; CDR2 reads YYDKDF (reference sequence). CDR3 in amino acids: CATSRPQSTDTQYF. The CDR3 bases are TGTGCCACCAGCAGACCACAGAGCACAGATACGCAGTATTTT. The variable domain in full, with the rest retrieved from reference TRBV15 and TRBJ2-3, is DAMVIQNPRYQVTQFGKPVTLSCSQTLNHNVMYWYQQKSSQAPKLLFHYYDKDFNNEADTPDNFQSRRPNTSFCFLDIRSPGLGDTAMYLCATSRPQSTDTQYFGPGTRLTVL.

Regarding this clonotype: At one end, the junction sequence differs from germline, possibly due to a read error. The chain has TRBV7-9 and TRBJ1-3; D not resolved. This CDR3 spans 14 amino acids. Germline-derived CDR1 and CDR2 are SEHNR and FQNEAQ (reference sequence). CDR3 sequence: CASSPAKSGNTIYF. The CDR3 coding sequence is TGTGCCAGCAGCCCGGCGAAGTCTGGGAACACCATATATTTT. The entire variable domain, with the rest obtained from reference TRBV7-9 and TRBJ1-3, is as follows: DTGVSQNPRHKITKRGQNVTFRCDPISEHNRLYWYRQTLGQGPEFLTYFQNEAQLEKSRLLSDRFSAERPKGSFSTLEIQRTEQGDSAMYLCASSPAKSGNTIYFGEGSWLTVV.

This rearrangement joins TRBV5-5 to TRBJ1-3; 12 nucleotides align to TRBD1. The CDR3 is 18 residues long. Germline values: CDR1 SGHKS, CDR2 YYEKEE (reference sequence). V was pared by 4 bases and J by 3 bases, with 11 bases of the junction left unmatched. The CDR3 here is CASSQAWGTGGLGNTIYF. The CDR3 region has the DNA TGTGCCAGCAGCCAAGCCTGGGGGACAGGGGGCCTTGGAAACACCATATATTTT.